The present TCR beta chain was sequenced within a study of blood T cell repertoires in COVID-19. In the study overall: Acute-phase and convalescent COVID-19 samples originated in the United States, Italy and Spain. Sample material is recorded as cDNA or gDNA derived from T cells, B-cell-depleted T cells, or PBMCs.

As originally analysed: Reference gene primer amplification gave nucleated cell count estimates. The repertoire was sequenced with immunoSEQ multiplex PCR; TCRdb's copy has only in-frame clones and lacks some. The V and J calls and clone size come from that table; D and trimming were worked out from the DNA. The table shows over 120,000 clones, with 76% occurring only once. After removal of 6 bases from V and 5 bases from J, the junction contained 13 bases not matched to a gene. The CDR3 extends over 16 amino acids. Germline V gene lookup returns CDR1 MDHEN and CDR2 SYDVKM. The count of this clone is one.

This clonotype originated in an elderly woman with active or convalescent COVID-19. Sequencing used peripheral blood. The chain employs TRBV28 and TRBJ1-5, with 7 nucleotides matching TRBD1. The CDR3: CASRGIITGAHQPQHF. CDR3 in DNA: TGTGCCAGCAGAGGAATCATCACAGGGGCACATCAGCCCCAGCATTTT.